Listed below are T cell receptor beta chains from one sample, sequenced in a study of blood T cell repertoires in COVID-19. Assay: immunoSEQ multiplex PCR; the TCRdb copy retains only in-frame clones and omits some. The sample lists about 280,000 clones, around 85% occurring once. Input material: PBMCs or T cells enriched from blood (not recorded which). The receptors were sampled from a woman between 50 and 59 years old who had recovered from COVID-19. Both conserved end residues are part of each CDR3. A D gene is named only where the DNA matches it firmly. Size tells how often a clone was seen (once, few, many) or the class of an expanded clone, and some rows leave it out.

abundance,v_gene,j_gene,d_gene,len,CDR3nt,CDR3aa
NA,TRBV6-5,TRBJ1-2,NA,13,TGTGCCAGCAGTTATTTTCCAGGGCAAGGCTACACCTTC,CASSYFPGQGYTF
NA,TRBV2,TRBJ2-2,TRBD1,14,TGTGCCAGCCAACGGGACAGGGCCACCGGGGAGCTGTTTTTT,CASQRDRATGELFF
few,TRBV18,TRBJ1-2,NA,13,TGTGCCAGCTCACCAAGGGGTGAGGATGGCTACACCTTC,CASSPRGEDGYTF
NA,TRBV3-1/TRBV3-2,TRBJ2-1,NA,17,TGTGCCAGCAGCAATCGGGGACTTCACTTCTCCTACAATGAGCAGTTCTTC,CASSNRGLHFSYNEQFF
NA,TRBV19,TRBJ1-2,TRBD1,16,TGTGCCAGTAGCCGACTAGGGACAGGGGAGGACTATGGCTACACCTTC,CASSRLGTGEDYGYTF
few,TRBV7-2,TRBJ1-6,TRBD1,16,TGTGCCAGCAGCCCCGCTAGGACAGGCGGAAATTCACCCCTCCACTTT,CASSPARTGGNSPLHF
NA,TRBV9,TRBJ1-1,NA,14,TGTGCCAGCAGCGTAGCGGGTGGCTACACTGAAGCTTTCTTT,CASSVAGGYTEAFF
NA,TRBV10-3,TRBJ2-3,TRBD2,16,TGTGCCATCAGTGGACTTAGCGGGGGGGGGTCAGATACGCAGTATTTT,CAISGLSGGGSDTQYF
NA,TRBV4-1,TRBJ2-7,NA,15,TGCGCCAGCAGCCAAGAAAACAGAGGAGGATACGAGCAGTACTTC,CASSQENRGGYEQYF
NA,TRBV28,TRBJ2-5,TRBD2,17,TGTGCCAGCAGTTTTCATACTAGCGGGGCGTACCAAGAGACCCAGTACTTC,CASSFHTSGAYQETQYF
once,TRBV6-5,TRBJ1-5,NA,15,TGTGCCAGCCAGTTCAGGGAGGTGCGGAATCAGCCCCAGCATTTT,CASQFREVRNQPQHF
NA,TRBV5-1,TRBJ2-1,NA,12,TGCGCCAGCAGCGTAGGGGGACATGAGCAGTTCTTC,CASSVGGHEQFF
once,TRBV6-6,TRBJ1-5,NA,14,TGTGCCAGCAGGCCGACGCGGGGGAATCAGCCCCAGCATTTT,CASRPTRGNQPQHF
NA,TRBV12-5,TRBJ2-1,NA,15,TGTGCTAGTGGTCCCCCTGGCCCCTTCTACAATGAGCAGTTCTTC,CASGPPGPFYNEQFF
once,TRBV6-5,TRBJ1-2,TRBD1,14,TGTGCCAGCAGTTATAACAGGGGTAACTATGGCTACACCTTC,CASSYNRGNYGYTF
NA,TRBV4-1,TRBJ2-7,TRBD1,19,TGCGCCAGCAGCCTCACTACGGAATCGGGACAGGCACTACTCTACGAGCAGTACTTC,CASSLTTESGQALLYEQYF
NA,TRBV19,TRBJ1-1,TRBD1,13,TGTGCCAGTAGCAGACAGGGGGTCACTGAAGCTTTCTTT,CASSRQGVTEAFF
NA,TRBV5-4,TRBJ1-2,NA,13,TGTGCCAGCAGCTTGGATCGACAGGATGGCTACACCTTC,CASSLDRQDGYTF
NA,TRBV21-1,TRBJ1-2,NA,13,TGTGCCAGCAGCATCGAGGTGAGTAGTGGCTACACCTTC,CASSIEVSSGYTF
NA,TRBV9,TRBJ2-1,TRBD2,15,TGTGCCAGCAGCGTCGGGACTAGCGGATACAATGAGCAGTTCTTC,CASSVGTSGYNEQFF
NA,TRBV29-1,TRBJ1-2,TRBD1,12,TGCAGCGCGGTACAGGGGGACTATGGCTACACCTTC,CSAVQGDYGYTF
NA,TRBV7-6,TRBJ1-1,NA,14,TGTGCCAGCAGCTTAGAGCCCGTTTCCACTGAAGCTTTCTTT,CASSLEPVSTEAFF
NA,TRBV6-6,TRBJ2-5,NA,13,TGTGCCACAAAATTCACAGGGATCGAGACCCAGTACTTC,CATKFTGIETQYF
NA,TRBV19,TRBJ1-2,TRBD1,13,TGTGCCAGTAGTGCCGAGGGGGCGCGCGGCTACACCTTC,CASSAEGARGYTF
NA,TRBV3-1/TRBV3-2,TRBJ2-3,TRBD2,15,TGTGCCAGCAGCCAAGTTATAGCGGGGGTTTATACGCAGTATTTT,CASSQVIAGVYTQYF
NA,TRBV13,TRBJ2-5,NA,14,TGTGCCAGCAGCCCCGCAGGATTCCAAGAGACCCAGTACTTC,CASSPAGFQETQYF
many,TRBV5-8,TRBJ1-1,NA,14,TGTGCCAGCAGCTTGCAGGCGGGGAACACTGAAGCTTTCTTT,CASSLQAGNTEAFF
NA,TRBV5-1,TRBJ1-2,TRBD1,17,TGCGCCAGCAGCTTGGGCCGGACAGGGCAAGCTAACTATGGCTACACCTTC,CASSLGRTGQANYGYTF
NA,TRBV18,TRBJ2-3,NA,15,TGTGCCAGTTCCCTCCCAACAGGGTTCCCAGATACGCAGTATTTT,CASSLPTGFPDTQYF
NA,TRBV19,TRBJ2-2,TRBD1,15,TGTGCCAGTAGTGTGGGACAGGGGGACACCGGGGAGCTGTTTTTT,CASSVGQGDTGELFF
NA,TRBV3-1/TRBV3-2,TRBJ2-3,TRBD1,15,TGTGCCAGCAGCCTCCCAGGGGGCGGTACAGATACGCAGTATTTT,CASSLPGGGTDTQYF
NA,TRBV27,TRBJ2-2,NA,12,TGTGCCAGCATGGAGCTAACCGGGGAGCTGTTTTTT,CASMELTGELFF
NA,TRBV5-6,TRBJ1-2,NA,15,TGTGCCAGCAGCTCGCCGGGACAATTCACCTATGGCTACACCTTC,CASSSPGQFTYGYTF
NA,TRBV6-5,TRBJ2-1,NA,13,TGTGCCAGCAGTAGGACTAACTACAATGAGCAGTTCTTC,CASSRTNYNEQFF
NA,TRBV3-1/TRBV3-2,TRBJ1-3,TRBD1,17,TGTGCCAGCAGCCCTTCGGGAAGACAGGGTTATGGAAACACCATATATTTT,CASSPSGRQGYGNTIYF
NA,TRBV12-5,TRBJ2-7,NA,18,TGTGCTAGTGGTCTCCTTTTGGGACGCTCCATCTTACAGGGCGAGCAGTACTTC,CASGLLLGRSILQGEQYF